Following are 13 T cell receptor beta chains from one sample sequenced in a study of T cells in Graves' hyperthyroidism and ophthalmopathy. TCR beta CDR3 regions were amplified from RNA. HTBI primers drove first-round RT-PCR of the TCR CDR3. Using its own MiXCR run on the multiplex PCR reads, TCRdb lists one record per CDR3 protein. The sample carries approximately 600,000 distinct CDR3 sequences, 20% recorded once. Sample: blood. The receptors come from a young man with Graves' ophthalmopathy.

This rearrangement joins TRBV4-2 to TRBJ2-2, with 12 bases fitting TRBD2. Germline V gene lookup returns CDR1 LGHNA and CDR2 YNFKEQ. V shed 0 bases, J shed 7 bases, and the junction held 9 bases outside the gene matches. The CDR3 length is 18 residues. The CDR3 nucleotides read TGTGCCAGCAGCCAAGATCGACTAGCGGGAGAAAGAGTCGGGGAGCTGTTTTTT. It translates to CASSQDRLAGERVGELFF.

The sample holds one count of this clonotype. The V gene is TRBV6-1, the J gene TRBJ2-4; D is ambiguous. This CDR3 has 13 amino acids. V lost 0 bases and J 6 bases, leaving 6 bases between the germline ends. Germline CDR1 and CDR2: MNHNS and SASEGT. The CDR3 loop reads CASSEAGRNIQYF. DNA of the CDR3: TGTGCCAGCAGTGAAGCAGGGCGAAACATTCAGTACTTC.

In its sample, this clonotype was seen many times. The genes are TRBV27 and TRBJ1-1, with no clear D. Germline V gene sequence: CDR1 MNHEY, CDR2 SMNVEV (reference sequence). The V gene lost 2 bases and the J gene lost 0 bases, with 13 bases spanning the gap. This CDR3 is 16 amino acids long. The CDR3 DNA reads as TGTGCCAGCAGTTTAGGAGGGCGGGGAATGAACACTGAAGCTTTCTTT. This gives the protein CASSLGGRGMNTEAFF.

The sample holds a few counts of this clonotype. The V call is TRBV7-9, the J call TRBJ2-4; D is possibly TRBD2 (6 bases). Germline V gene lookup returns CDR1 SEHNR and CDR2 FQNEAQ (reference sequence). This CDR3 is built from 14 residues. With 1 base removed from V and 7 bases from J, the gap between germline ends came to 11 bases. The CDR3 is CASSLGGRWNIQYF. The DNA for the CDR3 is TGTGCCAGCAGCTTAGGGGGGAGGTGGAACATTCAGTACTTC.

This clonotype has just a few counts. V is TRBV18 and J is TRBJ2-1; 10 positions agree with TRBD2. V lost 2 bases and J lost 5; bases outside the gene matches: 6. The CDR3 length is 16 residues. The germline gives CDR1 KGHSH, CDR2 LQKENI. CDR3 amino acids: CASSPSWTSGHNEQFF. Written as DNA, the CDR3 is TGTGCCAGCTCACCATCTTGGACTAGCGGTCACAATGAGCAGTTCTTC.

V usage is TRBV24-1 and J usage is TRBJ2-1; tentatively, D is TRBD1 or TRBD2 (5 bases each). The CDR3 contains 14 residues. Trimming left V 7 bases short and J 4 bases short, with 13 bases between. From germline, CDR1 is KGHDR and CDR2 SFDVKD. The CDR3 DNA reads TGTGCCACCAGGGGGACGAAAGAGTACAATGAGCAGTTCTTC. It encodes CATRGTKEYNEQFF.

This clonotype was counted many times. As DNA, the CDR3 is TGTGCCAGCAGCCTCCTCTACGGCGGGGGAGGGAATACGCAGTATTTT. Its protein is CASSLLYGGGGNTQYF. The rearrangement uses TRBV7-2 and TRBJ2-3, with 7 bases that match TRBD2. This CDR3 is 16 amino acids long. The germline V gene encodes CDR1 SGHTA and CDR2 FQGNSA. J lost 7 bases, V lost 5 bases, and 15 bases had no gene match.

This chain joins TRBV2 and TRBJ2-6, with D perhaps matching TRBD1 or TRBD2 (6 bases each). CDR1 is SNHLY and CDR2 is FYNNEI in the germline V gene. The CDR3 sequence is 16 residues long. V was trimmed by 4 bases and J by 0 bases, leaving 10 bases between them. CDR3 in DNA: TGTGCCAGCAGTGGCGGAGGGGGCTCTGGGGCCAACGTCCTGACTTTC. The encoded protein is CASSGGGGSGANVLTF.

This clonotype was seen repeatedly, ten times or more. The chain employs TRBV20-1 and TRBJ2-1, with 11 bases that match TRBD2. Per the germline V gene, CDR1 is DFQATT and CDR2 is SNEGSKA (reference sequence). The CDR3 runs to 15 residues. V trimming: 6 bases; J trimming: 4 bases; junction bases outside the gene matches: 8. The CDR3 DNA sequence: TGCAGTGCCGCCGGACTAGCGGGTGCATACAATGAGCAGTTCTTC. It encodes CSAAGLAGAYNEQFF.

This chain uses TRBV5-6 with TRBJ2-1; 9 nucleotides agree with TRBD2. Trimming removed 0 bases from V and 6 bases from J; junction bases left unmatched: 10. Germline CDR1 SGHDT, CDR2 YYEEEE. The CDR3 contains 17 residues. The CDR3 spells CASSLVGAGGQRNEQFF. The CDR3 DNA is TGTGCCAGCAGCTTGGTTGGGGCGGGAGGGCAACGCAATGAGCAGTTCTTC.

The gene calls are TRBV27 and TRBJ1-5; possible D gene TRBD1, 6 bases. This CDR3 region has 14 residues. V was trimmed by 4 bases and J by 4 bases, leaving 11 bases between them. The germline gives CDR1 MNHEY, CDR2 SMNVEV (reference sequence). The CDR3 loop reads CASSSTGKNQPQHF. For the CDR3, the DNA is TGTGCCAGCAGTTCCACAGGGAAAAATCAGCCCCAGCATTTT.

Ten or more counts support this clonotype. V usage is TRBV11-2 and J usage is TRBJ1-1, with a weak D call TRBD1 (6 bases). CDR3 size: 13 residues. Trimming stripped 5 bases from V and 7 bases from J, with 14 bases between. The germline gives CDR1 SGHAT, CDR2 FQNNGV. The CDR3 spells CASSPPGEGEAFF. CDR3 coding DNA: TGTGCCAGCAGCCCTCCAGGGGAAGGTGAAGCTTTCTTT.

The chain has TRBV6-1 and TRBJ2-5, with D maybe TRBD1 (6 bases). The CDR3 sequence is 18 residues long. The germline gives CDR1 MNHNS, CDR2 SASEGT. Deletions cut 4 bases from V and 2 bases from J, with 23 bases between. The CDR3 is CASSGLLQGSPRQETQYF. The CDR3 DNA reads as TGTGCCAGCAGTGGTCTACTTCAGGGGTCTCCCCGTCAAGAGACCCAGTACTTC.